Presented here are 30 T cell receptor beta chains from one specimen sequenced in a study of regulatory T cells in long-lasting Graves disease. Sample time point: newly diagnosed GD, antithyroid drugs for less than 3 months. Following extraction of RNA from PBMCs, that RNA was used to make the TCR library. CDR3 regions were amplified by Arm-PCR using iRepertoire HTBI primers to build TCR beta libraries. MiXCR, applied by TCRdb to the multiplex PCR reads, yields one record per CDR3 protein. The table includes 250,000 to 300,000 distinct CDR3 sequences, approximately 18% detected once. The sample also formed part of further work on T cells in Graves' hyperthyroidism and ophthalmopathy.

The sample consisted of peripheral blood mononuclear cells (PBMCs), taken at new diagnosis, from a patient treated with antithyroid drugs. The source is a woman in her twenties or thirties with Graves disease.

This clonotype came up many times. The CDR3: CSVQRATNEKLFF. Written as DNA, the CDR3 is TGCAGCGTACAGAGAGCAACTAATGAAAAACTGTTTTTT. J is TRBJ1-4 and V is TRBV29-1; D uncertain. There are 13 residues in the CDR3. Germline CDR1 and CDR2: SQVTM and ANQGSEA. V was trimmed by 6 bases and J by 0 bases, leaving 8 bases between them.

This clonotype was detected ten times or more. The genes are TRBV7-9 and TRBJ1-1; D not resolved. CDR1 is SEHNR and CDR2 is FQNEAQ in the germline V gene (reference sequence). The CDR3 contains 12 residues. V was pared by 0 bases and J by 5 bases, with 4 bases between. CDR3: CASSLALTEAFF. The CDR3 DNA sequence: TGTGCCAGCAGCTTAGCGCTGACTGAAGCTTTCTTT.

This clonotype was detected many times. Here the CDR3 reads CSGGQGGTEAFF. The CDR3 coding sequence is TGCAGCGGGGGACAAGGGGGGACTGAAGCTTTCTTT. V gene TRBV29-1 combines with J gene TRBJ1-1; TRBD1 might be the D (6 bases). The V and J ends lost 7 bases and 5 bases respectively, with 14 bases between them. The CDR3 is 12 residues long. Germline V gene sequence: CDR1 SQVTM, CDR2 ANQGSEA.

In its sample, this clonotype was seen many times. V usage is TRBV20-1 and J usage is TRBJ1-1, with D possibly TRBD1 on 6 matching bases. The CDR3 spans 13 residues. Germline V gene sequence: CDR1 DFQATT, CDR2 SNEGSKA (reference sequence). Trimming cost V 5 bases and J 4 bases, with 14 bases left between them. CDR3 in DNA: TGCAGTGCTTCACAGGGTTTTGGCACTGAAGCTTTCTTT. Translating it yields CSASQGFGTEAFF.

This clonotype was detected many times. The chain uses TRBV7-9 and TRBJ1-4; 11 bases agree with TRBD1. The V and J ends lost 5 bases and 8 bases, in that order; junction bases with no gene match: 7. The germline CDR1 and CDR2 sequences are SEHNR and FQNEAQ (reference sequence). This CDR3 has 15 amino acids. This chain's CDR3 is CASSPGTGGGEKLFF. The CDR3 bases are TGTGCCAGCAGCCCGGGGACAGGGGGAGGGGAAAAACTGTTTTTT.

This chain uses TRBV11-3 with TRBJ2-5; no definite D call. The V gene's germline CDR1 is SGHNT and CDR2 YENEEA. There are 13 residues in the CDR3. V was clipped by 2 bases and J by 5 bases, with 9 bases between them. CDR3 sequence reads: CASSLNVKETQYF. The CDR3 region has the DNA TGTGCCAGCAGCTTAAACGTCAAGGAGACCCAGTACTTC.

This clonotype was seen at least ten times. The chain carries TRBV15 and TRBJ1-2, with D unresolved. CDR3 length equals 14 residues. Germline CDR1 reads LNHNV; CDR2 reads YYDKDF (reference sequence). V was pared by 1 base and J by 4 bases, with 10 bases between. CDR3 DNA sequence: TGTGCCACCAGCAGAGGGATGGAGCCCTATGGCTACACCTTC. It translates to CATSRGMEPYGYTF.

This clonotype has more than one count but fewer than ten. The rearrangement uses TRBV6-1 and TRBJ2-3, with D maybe TRBD2 (6 bases). V was cut by 4 bases and J by 1 base, with 15 bases left in between. The CDR3 loop spans 16 amino acids. Germline CDR1 and CDR2: MNHNS and SASEGT. CDR3 amino acids: CASSGTTSGGTDTQYF. CDR3 DNA: TGTGCCAGCAGTGGTACGACTAGTGGGGGCACAGATACGCAGTATTTT.

This clonotype was seen repeatedly, ten times or more. V gene TRBV5-1 combines with J gene TRBJ1-1; D not resolved. Looked up from germline, CDR1 is SGHRS and CDR2 is YFSETQ. The CDR3 is made up of 15 amino acids. V lost 0 bases, J lost 1 base, and 10 bases lay in between. The CDR3 DNA follows: TGCGCCAGCAGCTTGGAGGGCAGATGGAACACTGAAGCTTTCTTT. This sequence encodes CASSLEGRWNTEAFF.

This clonotype has a count of ten or more. J is TRBJ2-1 and V is TRBV5-4; tentative D call: TRBD1 (6 bases). Trimming removed 3 bases from V and 4 bases from J, with 8 bases in between. The CDR3 runs 13 residues. CDR1 and CDR2 (germline): SGHNT, YYREEE (reference sequence). This CDR3 is CASSYGQYNEQFF. DNA for the CDR3: TGTGCCAGCAGCTACGGACAGTACAATGAGCAGTTCTTC.

This clonotype was counted ten times or more. The chain uses TRBV20-1 and TRBJ1-4, with a possible D match to TRBD1 (5 bases). CDR1 is DFQATT, CDR2 SNEGSKA, per germline (reference sequence). The CDR3 runs to 15 residues. Trimming left V 5 bases short and J 3 bases short, with 16 bases between. The CDR3 reads CSASTARTSNEKLFF. The CDR3 DNA reads TGCAGTGCTTCGACAGCCCGGACGTCTAATGAAAAACTGTTTTTT.

This clonotype has a count of ten or more. The J gene is TRBJ1-1, the V gene TRBV29-1; D is uncertain. Trimming pared 4 bases from V and 3 bases from J, leaving 9 bases between. CDR1 SQVTM and CDR2 ANQGSEA come from the germline V gene. The CDR3 loop spans 12 amino acids. CDR3 coding DNA: TGCAGCGTTGGAGGGCCGTACACTGAAGCTTTCTTT. Its protein product is CSVGGPYTEAFF.

This clonotype has ten or more counts. The genes are TRBV7-9 and TRBJ1-2; 8 bases map to TRBD1. CDR1 is SEHNR, CDR2 FQNEAQ, per germline (reference sequence). This CDR3 is 18 amino acids long. J gave up 2 bases and V 5 bases, and 16 bases lay outside the gene matches. The DNA of the CDR3 is TGTGCCAGCAGCCTCGTCTGGGGGACAGGAGTGACCAACTATGGCTACACCTTC. This codes for CASSLVWGTGVTNYGYTF.

This clonotype has a handful of counts. V gene TRBV6-1 combines with J gene TRBJ2-1, with 7 nucleotides matching TRBD1. Germline lookup yields CDR1 MNHNS and CDR2 SASEGT. The junction had 9 bases not matched to a gene; V was cut back by 6 bases and J by 7 bases. CDR3 length equals 14 residues. The DNA for the CDR3 is TGTGCCAGCAGATCTCTCGAGACAGGGAATGAGCAGTTCTTC. This codes for CASRSLETGNEQFF.

This clonotype was counted ten times or more. The V gene is TRBV5-1, the J gene TRBJ1-5; no reliable D call. The CDR3 runs 15 residues. The V end was cut by 4 bases, the J end by 6 bases, with 17 bases between. CDR1 is SGHRS, CDR2 YFSETQ, per germline. The CDR3 here is CASSTSGLLGQPQHF. The CDR3 coding sequence is TGCGCCAGCAGCACATCAGGTCTGTTGGGTCAGCCCCAGCATTTT.

The genes are TRBV6-4 and TRBJ2-2; 7 bases line up with TRBD1. The CDR3 runs 14 residues. The V gene end was trimmed by 5 bases and the J gene end by 7 bases; junction bases not matched to a gene: 7. CDR1 is MRHNA, CDR2 SNTAGT, per germline. The CDR3 sequence: CASSRQGSSGELFF. The CDR3 bases are TGTGCCAGCAGTCGACAGGGTTCCAGCGGGGAGCTGTTTTTT.

This clonotype occurred a few times. The V and J genes are TRBV7-9 and TRBJ2-5; maybe TRBD1 (5 bases). The CDR3 covers 16 residues. Deletions cut 6 bases from V and 3 bases from J, with 20 bases between. The germline CDR1 and CDR2 sequences are SEHNR and FQNEAQ (reference sequence). The CDR3 region is CASSIRGSFREETQYF. CDR3 DNA sequence: TGTGCCAGCAGTATAAGGGGCTCGTTCAGAGAAGAGACCCAGTACTTC.

This clonotype came up many times. This chain connects TRBV12-3 or TRBV12-4 to TRBJ2-1; D perhaps matches TRBD2 (5 bases). Trimming removed 5 bases from V and 5 bases from J, with 7 bases in between. The CDR3 extends over 12 amino acids. CDR3 nucleotides: TGTGCCAGCAGTAGCGGTAACAATGAGCAGTTCTTC. Protein: CASSSGNNEQFF.

This clonotype was picked up many times. V gene TRBV7-9 combines with J gene TRBJ2-3; 7 nucleotides line up with TRBD2. In germline, CDR1 is SEHNR, CDR2 FQNEAQ (reference sequence). J gave up 4 bases and V 8 bases, and 12 bases lay outside the gene matches. The CDR3 totals 15 residues. The CDR3 loop reads CASGEGRGGPDTQYF. The CDR3 DNA sequence: TGTGCCAGCGGGGAGGGGAGAGGCGGGCCAGATACGCAGTATTTT.

This chain links TRBV7-3 with TRBJ2-1; D unclear. Trimming removed 2 bases at V and 0 bases at J, with 14 bases between. The germline CDR1 and CDR2 sequences are SGHTA and FQGTGA. The CDR3 has 17 residues. This CDR3 reads CASSLRGTESSYNEQFF. The CDR3 DNA follows: TGTGCCAGCAGCTTACGAGGAACAGAGAGCTCCTACAATGAGCAGTTCTTC.

This clonotype was detected many times. This chain connects TRBV12-3 or TRBV12-4 to TRBJ1-1; 9 bases align to TRBD1. The CDR3 consists of 13 residues. The ends lost 6 bases at V and 4 bases at J; junction bases unmatched: 3. CDR3 sequence (DNA): TGTGCCAGCAGACCGACAGGGGGCACTGAAGCTTTCTTT. Translation: CASRPTGGTEAFF.

The chain links TRBV7-2 to TRBJ2-7, with a tentative D call TRBD2 (7 bases). Germline lookup yields CDR1 SGHTA and CDR2 FQGNSA. The CDR3 loop spans 16 amino acids. Trimming left V 0 bases short and J 2 bases short, with 14 bases between. CDR3 in DNA: TGTGCCAGCAGCTTAGCGGGGACGGGGGGCCCCTACGAGCAGTACTTC. Amino acids: CASSLAGTGGPYEQYF.

In this sample, this clonotype turned up many times. One junction end disagrees with the germline gene, perhaps due to a read error. The chain joins TRBV6-1 to TRBJ1-1, with no clear D. The CDR3 spans 13 residues. Germline V gene sequence: CDR1 MNHNS, CDR2 SASEGT. CDR3 loop: CATTTELNTETFF. CDR3 DNA sequence: TGTGCCACCACTACAGAGCTGAACACTGAAACTTTCTTT.

This sequence joins TRBV18 and TRBJ2-2; D may be TRBD2 (5 bases). V was shortened by 4 bases and J by 1 base, with 10 bases between the two germline ends. Germline CDR1 reads KGHSH; CDR2 reads LQKENI. There are 15 residues in the CDR3. The CDR3 is CASSLRELNTGELFF. CDR3 nucleotides: TGTGCCAGCTCACTCCGGGAACTGAACACCGGGGAGCTGTTTTTT.

This clonotype was recorded many times. The rearrangement links TRBV5-1 to TRBJ2-2; 9 bases map to TRBD2. The junction had 3 bases not matched to a gene; V was cut back by 0 bases and J by 6 bases. This CDR3 has 15 residues. The V gene's germline CDR1 is SGHRS and CDR2 YFSETQ. The CDR3 nucleotides read TGCGCCAGCAGCTTGGCAGCGGGGGGCGCCGGGGAGCTGTTTTTT. Its protein product is CASSLAAGGAGELFF.

Ten or more counts support this clonotype. CDR3 protein: CASNLPGAAYEQYF. CDR3 bases: TGTGCCAGCAACCTACCCGGGGCCGCCTACGAGCAGTACTTC. The rearrangement uses TRBV2 and TRBJ2-7; the D call may be TRBD1 or TRBD2 (5 bases each). Trimming pared 7 bases from V and 2 bases from J, leaving 15 bases between. Germline assignment: CDR1 SNHLY and CDR2 FYNNEI. The CDR3 covers 14 residues. The entire variable domain, with the rest obtained from reference TRBV2 and TRBJ2-7, is as follows: EPEVTQTPSHQVTQMGQEVILRCVPISNHLYFYWYRQILGQKVEFLVSFYNNEISEKSEIFDDQFSVERPDGSNFTLKIRSTKLEDSAMYFCASNLPGAAYEQYFGPGTRLTVT.

Worth noting for this clonotype: A read error is likely here: a far larger clone is one base away. V gene TRBV9 combines with J gene TRBJ1-2; a weak D match, TRBD1 (5 bases). The CDR3 runs 13 residues. Per the germline V gene, CDR1 is SGDLS and CDR2 is YYNGEE. CDR3 in DNA: TGTGCCAGCAGCCCAGGGTACAACTATGGCTGCACCTTC. Encoded protein: CASSPGYNYGCTF.

This clonotype has just a few counts. V is TRBV25-1 and J is TRBJ1-1; 8 bases match TRBD1. J gave up 4 bases and V 3 bases, and 7 bases lay outside the gene matches. CDR3 length equals 15 residues. CDR1 and CDR2 from the germline V gene are MGHDK and SYGVNS. This CDR3 reads CASSEPGGGSTEAFF. CDR3 bases: TGTGCCAGCAGTGAGCCAGGGGGCGGCAGCACTGAAGCTTTCTTT.

As to this clonotype: This may be a read error, as it is one base from a much larger clone. This rearrangement joins TRBV6-5 to TRBJ2-3; no reliable D call. The V gene's germline CDR1 is MNHEY and CDR2 SVGAGI. The CDR3 has 13 amino acids. The V gene lost 2 bases and the J gene lost 0 bases, with 3 bases spanning the gap. CDR3 DNA sequence: TGTGCCAGCAGTTACCGGAGCACAGATACGCAGTATTTT. Its translation: CASSYRSTDTQYF.

This clonotype has only a few counts. This chain connects TRBV6-4 to TRBJ1-5; D unclear. Per germline, CDR1 MRHNA and CDR2 SNTAGT. V dropped 4 bases and J dropped 2 bases, with 9 bases sitting between them. The CDR3 is 14 amino acids. The DNA for the CDR3 is TGTGCCAGCAGTGCTGGGGTAGGCAATCAGCCCCAGCATTTT. Translating gives CASSAGVGNQPQHF.